Presented here are 27 T cell receptor beta chains from one specimen sequenced in a study of blood T cell repertoires in COVID-19. Assay: immunoSEQ multiplex PCR; the TCRdb copy retains only in-frame clones and omits some. The repertoire holds around 250,000 clones, with 90% to 95% as singletons. Input material: PBMCs or T cells enriched from blood (not recorded which). These receptors were obtained from a human donor in a cohort exposed to, infected with or recovered from COVID-19 (not recorded which). The donor label of this sample is uncertain.

This clone was seen a single time. The chain couples TRBV7-9 to TRBJ2-7; 7 bases match TRBD1. Germline V gene data show CDR1 as SEHNR and CDR2 as FQNEAQ (reference sequence). V trimming: 5 bases; J trimming: 2 bases; junction bases outside the gene matches: 3. This CDR3 is built from 13 residues. The CDR3 nucleotides are TGTGCCAGCAGCCGGGGACAGACCTACGAGCAGTACTTC. This sequence encodes CASSRGQTYEQYF.

The chain carries TRBV20-1 and TRBJ1-5; D gene uncertain. The germline V and J ends were trimmed by 3 bases and 4 bases, with 7 bases remaining between them. CDR1 DFQATT and CDR2 SNEGSKA come from the germline V gene (reference sequence). This CDR3 is 12 amino acids long. CDR3 region: CSASEQNQPQHF. In DNA form, the CDR3 reads TGCAGTGCTAGTGAGCAGAATCAGCCCCAGCATTTT.

The chain combines TRBV11-3 with TRBJ2-2; 10 positions agree with TRBD1. The ends lost 4 bases at V and 7 bases at J; junction bases unmatched: 6. This CDR3 has 15 amino acids. Germline CDR1 reads SGHNT; CDR2 reads YENEEA. In DNA form, the CDR3 reads TGTGCCAGCAGCTCTGACAGGGGGCGAAGCGGGGAGCTGTTTTTT. Translated, it gives CASSSDRGRSGELFF.

This clone has a single count. CDR3: CASSPGGDSPLHF. The CDR3 nucleotides are TGTGCCAGCAGCCCAGGAGGAGACTCACCCCTCCACTTT. V is TRBV11-3 and J is TRBJ1-6; D is unclear. Germline lookup yields CDR1 SGHNT and CDR2 YENEEA. V shed 5 bases and J shed 10 bases, with 12 bases lying between them. The CDR3 contains 13 residues.

J is TRBJ1-2 and V is TRBV7-2, with D tentatively TRBD1 (6 bases). Germline CDR1 reads SGHTA; CDR2 reads FQGNSA. This CDR3 region has 15 residues. V was clipped by 4 bases and J by 3 bases, with 15 bases between them. In DNA, the CDR3 is TGTGCCAGCAGCTGGGGATACAGGGTGGACTATGGCTACACCTTC. This gives the protein CASSWGYRVDYGYTF.

The chain combines TRBV14 with TRBJ1-1; TRBD1 agrees at 10 bases. Unmatched junction bases numbered 7, after V lost 4 bases and J lost 5 bases. The CDR3 contains 15 residues. CDR1 is SGHDN and CDR2 is FVKESK in the germline V gene. CDR3 in DNA: TGTGCCAGCAGCCCACAGACAGGGGGCATGACTGAAGCTTTCTTT. This sequence encodes CASSPQTGGMTEAFF.

This chain uses TRBV5-6 with TRBJ2-7, with 10 bases that match TRBD1. The CDR3 is 14 residues long. The germline V gene has CDR1 SGHDT and CDR2 YYEEEE. V shed 6 bases, J shed 2 bases, and the junction held 5 bases outside the gene matches. The DNA of the CDR3 is TGTGCCAGCACCCCCGGGACAGGGGCCTACGAGCAGTACTTC. This translates into CASTPGTGAYEQYF. Complete variable domain (other parts from reference TRBV5-6 and TRBJ2-7): DAGVTQSPTHLIKTRGQQVTLRCSPKSGHDTVSWYQQALGQGPQFIFQYYEEEERQRGNFPDRFSGHQFPNYSSELNVNALLLGDSALYLCASTPGTGAYEQYFGPGTRLTVT.

V usage is TRBV27 and J usage is TRBJ2-3; D remains unclear. The CDR3 is 13 residues long. CDR1 is MNHEY and CDR2 is SMNVEV in the germline V gene (reference sequence). V lost 3 bases to trimming and J lost 8 bases, with 12 bases between them. CDR3 protein: CASSFVARPTQYF. DNA for the CDR3: TGTGCCAGCAGTTTTGTAGCTAGACCTACGCAGTATTTT.

The chain couples TRBV19 to TRBJ2-3, with 9 bases fitting TRBD1. Germline V lookup: CDR1 LNHDA, CDR2 SQIVND (reference sequence). This CDR3 has 14 amino acids. V dropped 7 bases and J dropped 3; count of bases not matched to a gene: 5. CDR3 amino acids: CASTHRGHTDTQYF. The DNA of the CDR3 is TGTGCCAGTACCCACAGGGGGCATACAGATACGCAGTATTTT.

V gene TRBV19 combines with J gene TRBJ2-1; D uncertain. Per the germline V gene, CDR1 is LNHDA and CDR2 is SQIVND (reference sequence). The CDR3 extends over 14 amino acids. V lost 4 bases and J lost 5, with 12 bases in between. Here the CDR3 DNA reads TGTGCCAGTAGTACAGGTCACAAGAACAATGAGCAGTTCTTC. It specifies CASSTGHKNNEQFF.

The rearrangement links TRBV5-4 to TRBJ2-7; 8 bases map to TRBD1. V dropped 0 bases and J dropped 6; count of bases not matched to a gene: 8. This CDR3 spans 15 amino acids. Germline CDR1 SGHNT, CDR2 YYREEE (reference sequence). CDR3 DNA: TGTGCCAGCAGCTTGGCTGGACAGGGAAGCGCCGAGCAGTACTTC. Encoded protein: CASSLAGQGSAEQYF.

This chain joins TRBV3-1 (or the pseudogene TRBV3-2) and TRBJ1-1, with 7 nucleotides matching TRBD1. After removal of 1 base from V and 3 bases from J, the junction contained 5 bases not matched to a gene. The CDR3 covers 15 residues. CDR1 and CDR2 from the germline V gene are LGHDT and YNNKEL (reference sequence). The CDR3: CASSQVDRVDTEAFF. CDR3 coding DNA: TGTGCCAGCAGCCAAGTAGACAGGGTGGACACTGAAGCTTTCTTT.

The V and J genes are TRBV5-1 and TRBJ1-2, with 8 nucleotides matching TRBD1. With 4 bases clipped from V and 1 base from J, the junction kept 9 bases outside the gene matches. Germline V gene data show CDR1 as SGHRS and CDR2 as YFSETQ. The CDR3 runs to 16 residues. CDR3 loop: CASSPRTGKNNYGYTF. CDR3 DNA: TGCGCCAGCAGCCCGCGGACAGGGAAAAATAACTATGGCTACACCTTC.

V usage is TRBV5-1 and J usage is TRBJ2-7; 7 nucleotides line up with TRBD1. The CDR3 has 15 residues. The trim removed 1 base at V and 0 bases at J, leaving 4 bases unmatched. The germline gives CDR1 SGHRS, CDR2 YFSETQ. CDR3 sequence reads: CASSLRGTASYEQYF. The DNA of the CDR3 is TGCGCCAGCAGCTTGCGTGGGACAGCCTCCTACGAGCAGTACTTC.

V is TRBV28 and J is TRBJ2-7; D perhaps matches TRBD1 (6 bases). V lost 5 bases and J 0 bases, leaving 17 bases between the germline ends. This CDR3 has 16 amino acids. CDR1 is MDHEN and CDR2 is SYDVKM in the germline V gene. The CDR3 loop is CASSASGTPNSYEQYF. The CDR3, as DNA: TGTGCCAGCAGTGCCTCCGGGACACCTAACTCCTACGAGCAGTACTTC.

The chain uses TRBV5-4 and TRBJ2-7; D not certain. In germline, CDR1 is SGHNT, CDR2 YYREEE (reference sequence). This CDR3 is built from 13 residues. Trimming cost V 2 bases and J 2 bases, with 8 bases left between them. DNA of the CDR3: TGTGCCAGCAGCTTTTGGCCGACCTACGAGCAGTACTTC. Its translation is CASSFWPTYEQYF.

This clone turned up a few times. V usage is TRBV28 and J usage is TRBJ1-3, with D tentatively TRBD1 (5 bases). This CDR3 is built from 15 residues. Germline lookup yields CDR1 MDHEN and CDR2 SYDVKM. Deletions cut 2 bases from V and 3 bases from J, with 11 bases between. CDR3 bases: TGTGCCAGCAGTTTAATACCCAGGGTTGGAAACACCATATATTTT. Protein product: CASSLIPRVGNTIYF.

This chain connects TRBV27 to TRBJ2-1, with 8 bases matching TRBD2. The ends lost 2 bases at V and 7 bases at J; junction bases unmatched: 7. Germline V gene data show CDR1 as MNHEY and CDR2 as SMNVEV (reference sequence). The CDR3 covers 15 residues. The CDR3 loop is CASSLLGGGRNEQFF. The CDR3 DNA sequence: TGTGCCAGCAGTTTACTCGGCGGGGGGAGAAATGAGCAGTTCTTC.

The chain's CDR3 is CAWSELGDSDGYGYTF. Written as DNA, the CDR3 is TGTGCCTGGAGTGAATTGGGCGACAGTGATGGCTATGGCTACACCTTC. The chain has TRBV30 and TRBJ1-2, with D perhaps TRBD1 (5 bases). There are 16 residues in the CDR3. The germline V and J ends were trimmed by 1 base and 4 bases, with 19 bases remaining between them. Per the germline V gene, CDR1 is GTSNPN and CDR2 is SVGIG (reference sequence).

This chain's CDR3 is CASSARDIDTGELFF. CDR3 in DNA: TGTGCCAGCAGCGCCCGGGACATTGACACCGGGGAGCTGTTTTTT. The J gene is TRBJ2-2, the V gene TRBV9, with D tentatively TRBD1 (6 bases). This CDR3 comprises 15 residues. From germline, CDR1 is SGDLS and CDR2 YYNGEE. The ends were cut back, 3 bases at V and 3 bases at J, with 12 bases in the middle.

This clone was seen once. The chain is built from TRBV7-2 and TRBJ2-1; TRBD2 matches at 8 bases. Germline lookup yields CDR1 SGHTA and CDR2 FQGNSA. J was trimmed by 7 bases and V by 5 bases; bases with no gene match: 7. This CDR3 contains 14 residues. CDR3 DNA sequence: TGTGCCAGCAGCCCCCCGGGACTAGATAATGAGCAGTTCTTC. This gives the protein CASSPPGLDNEQFF.

This chain links TRBV7-2 with TRBJ2-5; 7 bases are shared with TRBD2. Trimming cost V 5 bases and J 2 bases; bases outside gene matches: 2. Germline V gene data show CDR1 as SGHTA and CDR2 as FQGNSA. The CDR3 is 13 amino acids. The CDR3 loop is CASSDGGQETQYF. CDR3 sequence (DNA): TGTGCCAGCAGCGACGGGGGGCAAGAGACCCAGTACTTC.

The rearrangement joins TRBV5-1 to TRBJ2-7, with D possibly TRBD1 on 6 matching bases. Germline lookup yields CDR1 SGHRS and CDR2 YFSETQ. V lost 0 bases, J lost 12 bases, and 16 bases lay in between. The CDR3 loop spans 13 amino acids. This CDR3 reads CASSLDRANRRYF. The CDR3 bases are TGCGCCAGCAGCTTGGACAGGGCCAACCGCCGGTACTTC. Variable domain in full (rest from reference TRBV5-1 and TRBJ2-7): KAGVTQTPRYLIKTRGQQVTLSCSPISGHRSVSWYQQTPGQGLQFLFEYFSETQRNKGNFPGRFSGRQFSNSRSEMNVSTLELGDSALYLCASSLDRANRRYFGPGTRLTVT.

CDR3 amino acids: CATSDPVREVDTQYF. CDR3 nucleotides: TGTGCCACCAGTGATCCCGTACGCGAGGTCGATACGCAGTATTTT. The V call is TRBV24-1, the J call TRBJ2-3, with D hard to call. CDR1 and CDR2 from the germline V gene are KGHDR and SFDVKD. CDR3 length: 15 residues. V dropped 3 bases and J dropped 6 bases, with 15 bases sitting between them.

The CDR3 nucleotides read TGTGCCAGCAGTTCGACAGGGCAGGTGGACTATGGCTACACCTTC. This encodes CASSSTGQVDYGYTF. V gene TRBV13 combines with J gene TRBJ1-2, with 7 bases aligning to TRBD1. CDR1 is PRHDT, CDR2 FYEKMQ, per germline (reference sequence). The CDR3 length is 15 residues. Trimming removed 6 bases from V and 3 bases from J; junction bases left unmatched: 10. Full variable domain (remainder filled in from reference TRBV13 and TRBJ1-2): AAGVIQSPRHLIKEKRETATLKCYPIPRHDTVYWYQQGPGQDPQFLISFYEKMQSDKGSIPDRFSAQQFSDYHSELNMSSLELGDSALYFCASSSTGQVDYGYTFGSGTRLTVV.

The chain is built from TRBV30 and TRBJ2-2; D may be TRBD2 (5 bases). Germline loops: CDR1 GTSNPN, CDR2 SVGIG (reference sequence). Between the trimmed V and J ends, which lost 7 bases and 2 bases, there was a span of 17 bases. The CDR3 runs 15 residues. The CDR3 DNA is TGTGCCTATCCACGAGGCAGCGGAAACACCGGGGAGCTGTTTTTT. Protein product: CAYPRGSGNTGELFF.

The J gene is TRBJ1-1, the V gene TRBV9, with D possibly being TRBD1 (6 bases). Deletions cut 0 bases from V and 3 bases from J, with 9 bases between. Germline V gene data show CDR1 as SGDLS and CDR2 as YYNGEE. This CDR3 has 14 amino acids. The CDR3 bases are TGTGCCAGCAGCGTAGACCAGGGGTACACTGAAGCTTTCTTT. Translation gives CASSVDQGYTEAFF.